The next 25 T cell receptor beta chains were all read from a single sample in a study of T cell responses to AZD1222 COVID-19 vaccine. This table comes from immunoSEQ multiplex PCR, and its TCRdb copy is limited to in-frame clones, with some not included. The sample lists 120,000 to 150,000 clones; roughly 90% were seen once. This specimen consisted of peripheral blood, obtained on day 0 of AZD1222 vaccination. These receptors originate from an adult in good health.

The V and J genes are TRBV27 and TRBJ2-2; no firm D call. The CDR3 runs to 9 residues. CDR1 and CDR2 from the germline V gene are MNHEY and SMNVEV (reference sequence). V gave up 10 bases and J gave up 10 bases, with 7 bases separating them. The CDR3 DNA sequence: TGTGCCACCGCCGCGGAGCTGTTTTTT. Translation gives CATAAELFF.

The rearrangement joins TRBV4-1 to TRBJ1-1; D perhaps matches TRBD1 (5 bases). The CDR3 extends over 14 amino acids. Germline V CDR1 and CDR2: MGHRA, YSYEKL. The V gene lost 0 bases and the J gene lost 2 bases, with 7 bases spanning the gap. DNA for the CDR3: TGCGCCAGCAGCCAAGACAGGGATAACACTGAAGCTTTCTTT. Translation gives CASSQDRDNTEAFF.

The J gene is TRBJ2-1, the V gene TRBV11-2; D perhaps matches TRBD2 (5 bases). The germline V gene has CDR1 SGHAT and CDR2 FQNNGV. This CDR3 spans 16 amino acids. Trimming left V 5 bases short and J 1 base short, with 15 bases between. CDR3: CASSVIVGISYNEQFF. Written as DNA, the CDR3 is TGTGCCAGCAGCGTAATAGTCGGGATTTCCTACAATGAGCAGTTCTTC.

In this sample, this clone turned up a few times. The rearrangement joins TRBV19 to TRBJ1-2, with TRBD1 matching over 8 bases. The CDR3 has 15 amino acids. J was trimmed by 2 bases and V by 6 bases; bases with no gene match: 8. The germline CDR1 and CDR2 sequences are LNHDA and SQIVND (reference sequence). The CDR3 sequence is CASSPNRGTNYGYTF. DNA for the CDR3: TGTGCCAGTAGCCCGAACAGGGGGACGAACTATGGCTACACCTTC.

DNA for the CDR3: TGTGCCAGCAGCTACCCGGACTATGGCTACACCTTC. This sequence encodes CASSYPDYGYTF. The chain has TRBV5-8 and TRBJ1-2; no reliable D call. The germline gives CDR1 SGHTS, CDR2 YDEGEE. Trimming left V 3 bases short and J 3 bases short, with 6 bases between. The CDR3 is 12 residues long.

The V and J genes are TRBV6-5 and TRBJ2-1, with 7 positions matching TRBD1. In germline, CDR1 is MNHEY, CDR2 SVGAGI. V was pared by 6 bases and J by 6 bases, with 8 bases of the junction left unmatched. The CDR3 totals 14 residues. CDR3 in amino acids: CASSADRVSNEQFF. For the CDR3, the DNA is TGTGCCAGCAGCGCCGACAGGGTATCCAATGAGCAGTTCTTC.

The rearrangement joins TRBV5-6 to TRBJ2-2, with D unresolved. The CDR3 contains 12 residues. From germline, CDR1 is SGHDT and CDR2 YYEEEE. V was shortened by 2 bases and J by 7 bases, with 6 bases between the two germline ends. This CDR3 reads CASSFGSGELFF. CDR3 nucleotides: TGTGCCAGCAGCTTTGGTAGCGGGGAGCTGTTTTTT.

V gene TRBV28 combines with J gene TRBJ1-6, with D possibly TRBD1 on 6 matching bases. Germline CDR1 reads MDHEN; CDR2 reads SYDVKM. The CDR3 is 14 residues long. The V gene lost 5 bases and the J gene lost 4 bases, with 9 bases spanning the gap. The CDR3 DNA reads TGTGCCAGCAGTAGGACAGAGTATAATTCACCCCTCCACTTT. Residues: CASSRTEYNSPLHF.

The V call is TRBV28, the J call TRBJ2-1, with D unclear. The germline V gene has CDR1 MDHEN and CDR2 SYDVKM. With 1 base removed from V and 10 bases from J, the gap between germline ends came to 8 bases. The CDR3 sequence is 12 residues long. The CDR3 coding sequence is TGTGCCAGCAGTTTATTAGGACCCGAGCAGTTCTTC. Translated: CASSLLGPEQFF.

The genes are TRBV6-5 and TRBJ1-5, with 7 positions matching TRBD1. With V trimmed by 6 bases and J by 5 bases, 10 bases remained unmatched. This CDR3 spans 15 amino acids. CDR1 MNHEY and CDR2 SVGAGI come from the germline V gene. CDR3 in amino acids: CASSNSRGLHQPQHF. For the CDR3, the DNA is TGTGCCAGCAGCAACTCTAGGGGGCTCCATCAGCCCCAGCATTTT.

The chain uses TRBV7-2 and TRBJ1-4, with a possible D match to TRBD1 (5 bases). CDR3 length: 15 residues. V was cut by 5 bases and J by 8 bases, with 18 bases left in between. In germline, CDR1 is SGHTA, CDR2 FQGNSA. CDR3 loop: CASSPGPGSREKLFF. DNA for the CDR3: TGTGCCAGCAGCCCTGGTCCAGGGAGTAGGGAAAAACTGTTTTTT. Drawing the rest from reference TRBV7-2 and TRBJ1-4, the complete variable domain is GAGVSQSPSNKVTEKGKDVELRCDPISGHTALYWYRQSLGQGLEFLIYFQGNSAPDKSGLPSDRFSAERTGGSVSTLTIQRTQQEDSAVYLCASSPGPGSREKLFFGSGTQLSVL.

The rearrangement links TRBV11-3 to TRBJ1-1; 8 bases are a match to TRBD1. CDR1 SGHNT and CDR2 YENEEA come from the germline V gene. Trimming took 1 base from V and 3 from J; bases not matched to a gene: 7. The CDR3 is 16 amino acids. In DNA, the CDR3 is TGTGCCAGCAGCTTAGGGACAGGGAAAGGGGACACTGAAGCTTTCTTT. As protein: CASSLGTGKGDTEAFF.

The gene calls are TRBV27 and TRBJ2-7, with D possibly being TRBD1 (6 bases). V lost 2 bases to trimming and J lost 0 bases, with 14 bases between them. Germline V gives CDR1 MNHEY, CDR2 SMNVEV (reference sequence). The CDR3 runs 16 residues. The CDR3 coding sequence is TGTGCCAGCAGTTTAGTACAGGGCACAGCCTCCTACGAGCAGTACTTC. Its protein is CASSLVQGTASYEQYF.

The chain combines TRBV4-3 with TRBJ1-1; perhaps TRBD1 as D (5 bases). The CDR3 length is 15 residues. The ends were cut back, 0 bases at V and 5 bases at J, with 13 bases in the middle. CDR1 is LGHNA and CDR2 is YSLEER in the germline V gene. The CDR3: CASSQDRGSGTEAFF. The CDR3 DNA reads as TGCGCCAGCAGCCAAGATAGGGGATCAGGGACTGAAGCTTTCTTT.

This chain's CDR3 is CASSTRLAGTLSYEQYF. In nucleotides, the CDR3 is TGTGCCAGCAGCACTCGACTAGCGGGAACCCTCTCCTACGAGCAGTACTTC. The chain recombines TRBV6-2 or TRBV6-3 with TRBJ2-7, with 11 nucleotides matching TRBD2. The germline V gene has CDR1 MNHEY and CDR2 SVGEGT. V shed 6 bases, J shed 0 bases, and the junction held 10 bases outside the gene matches. The CDR3 is made up of 17 amino acids.

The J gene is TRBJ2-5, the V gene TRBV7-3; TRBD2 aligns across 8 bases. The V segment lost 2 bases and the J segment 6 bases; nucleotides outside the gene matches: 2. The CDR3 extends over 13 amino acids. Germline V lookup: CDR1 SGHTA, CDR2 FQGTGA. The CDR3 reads CASSLLAGKTQYF. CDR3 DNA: TGTGCCAGCAGCTTACTAGCGGGCAAGACCCAGTACTTC.

CDR3 DNA: TGTGCCAGCAGCTTACCCGGGACAGGTCCCCACGAGCAGTACTTC. Its translation is CASSLPGTGPHEQYF. The chain joins TRBV7-2 to TRBJ2-7, with TRBD1 identical over 8 bases. Germline CDR1 reads SGHTA; CDR2 reads FQGNSA. The CDR3 runs to 15 residues. The ends lost 2 bases at V and 5 bases at J; junction bases unmatched: 8.

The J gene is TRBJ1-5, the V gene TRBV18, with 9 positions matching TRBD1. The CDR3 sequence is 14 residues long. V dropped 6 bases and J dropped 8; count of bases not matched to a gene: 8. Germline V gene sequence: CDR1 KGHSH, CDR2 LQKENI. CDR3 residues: CASSPGTGPEPQHF. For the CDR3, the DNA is TGTGCCAGCTCTCCTGGGACAGGGCCGGAGCCCCAGCATTTT.

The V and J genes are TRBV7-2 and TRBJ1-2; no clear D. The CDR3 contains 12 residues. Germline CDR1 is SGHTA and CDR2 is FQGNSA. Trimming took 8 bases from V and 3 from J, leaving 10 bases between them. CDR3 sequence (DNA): TGTGCCAGCTATCGGGTAGACTATGGCTACACCTTC. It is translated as CASYRVDYGYTF.

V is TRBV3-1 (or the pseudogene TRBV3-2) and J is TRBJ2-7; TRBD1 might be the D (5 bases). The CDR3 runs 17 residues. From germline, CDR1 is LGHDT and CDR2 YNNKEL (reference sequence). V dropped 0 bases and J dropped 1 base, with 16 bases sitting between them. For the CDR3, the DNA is TGTGCCAGCAGCCAAGAATTTCCGACAGCCCCTTCCTACGAGCAGTACTTC. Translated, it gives CASSQEFPTAPSYEQYF.

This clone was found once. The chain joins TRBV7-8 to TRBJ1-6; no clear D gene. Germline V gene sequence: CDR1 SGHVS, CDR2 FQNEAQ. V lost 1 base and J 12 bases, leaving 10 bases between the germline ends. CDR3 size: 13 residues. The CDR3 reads CASSLGLEVPLHF. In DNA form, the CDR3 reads TGTGCCAGCAGCTTAGGGTTAGAGGTACCCCTCCACTTT.

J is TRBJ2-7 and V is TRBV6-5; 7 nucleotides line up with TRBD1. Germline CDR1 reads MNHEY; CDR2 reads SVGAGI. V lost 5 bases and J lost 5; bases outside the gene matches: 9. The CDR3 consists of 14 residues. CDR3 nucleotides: TGTGCCAGCAGTCTCCCACCGACAGGGAACGAGCAGTACTTC. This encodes CASSLPPTGNEQYF.

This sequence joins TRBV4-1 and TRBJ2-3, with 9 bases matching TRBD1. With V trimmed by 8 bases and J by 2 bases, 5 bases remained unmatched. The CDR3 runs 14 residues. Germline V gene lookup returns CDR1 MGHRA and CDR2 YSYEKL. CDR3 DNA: TGCGCCAGCCAAGGGACAGGGAACACAGATACGCAGTATTTT. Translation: CASQGTGNTDTQYF.

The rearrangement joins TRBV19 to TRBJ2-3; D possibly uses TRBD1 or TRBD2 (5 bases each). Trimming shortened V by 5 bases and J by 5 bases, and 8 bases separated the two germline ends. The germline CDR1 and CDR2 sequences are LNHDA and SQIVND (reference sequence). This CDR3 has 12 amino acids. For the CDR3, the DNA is TGTGCCAGTAGTCGGGACGGAGATACGCAGTATTTT. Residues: CASSRDGDTQYF.

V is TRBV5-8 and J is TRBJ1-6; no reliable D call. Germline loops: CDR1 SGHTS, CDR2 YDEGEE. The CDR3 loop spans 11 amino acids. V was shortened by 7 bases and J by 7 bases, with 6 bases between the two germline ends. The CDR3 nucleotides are TGTGCCAGCGTCAGAAATTCACCCCTCCACTTT. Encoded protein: CASVRNSPLHF. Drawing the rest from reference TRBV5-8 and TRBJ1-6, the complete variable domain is EAGVTQSPTHLIKTRGQQATLRCSPISGHTSVYWYQQALGLGLQFLLWYDEGEERNRGNFPPRFSGRQFPNYSSELNVNALELEDSALYLCASVRNSPLHFGNGTRLTVT.